This entry describes one T cell receptor beta chain. These data originate in a study of blood T cell repertoires in COVID-19. Across the whole study: Material from acute and convalescent COVID-19 was sourced from the United States, Italy and Spain. PBMCs, B-cell-depleted T cells, or T cells provided the cDNA or gDNA that made up the material.

Original analysis: Amplification with reference gene primers provided the estimates of nucleated cell counts. Clones were sequenced by immunoSEQ multiplex PCR, and TCRdb holds only the in-frame ones, with some missing. From that table come the V and J calls and clone size; the DNA was used to work out D and trimming. The data hold about 130,000 clones, with about 78% observed a single time. The V segment lost 6 bases and the J segment 2 bases; nucleotides outside the gene matches: 3. The CDR3 runs 14 residues. Germline V CDR1 and CDR2: SGHTA, FQGTGA. This receptor was obtained from a man in his fifties or sixties who had recovered from COVID-19. The chain has TRBV7-3 and TRBJ2-1, with 8 nucleotides matching TRBD2. What was sequenced was peripheral blood. As DNA, the CDR3 is TGTGCCAGCAGGGCGGGAGGTGCCTACAATGAGCAGTTCTTC. Protein product: CASRAGGAYNEQFF.